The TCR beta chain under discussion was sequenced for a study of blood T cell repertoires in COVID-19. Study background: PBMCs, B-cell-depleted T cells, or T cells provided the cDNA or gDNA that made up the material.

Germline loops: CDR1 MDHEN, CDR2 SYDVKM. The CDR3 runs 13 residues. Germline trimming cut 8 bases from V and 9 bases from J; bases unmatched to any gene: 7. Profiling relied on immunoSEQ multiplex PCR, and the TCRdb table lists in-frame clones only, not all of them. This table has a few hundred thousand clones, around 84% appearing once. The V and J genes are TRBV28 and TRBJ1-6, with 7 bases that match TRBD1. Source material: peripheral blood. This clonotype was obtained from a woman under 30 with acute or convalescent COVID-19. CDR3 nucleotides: TGTGCCAGCTTCGACAGGGACGGTTCACCCCTCCACTTT. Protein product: CASFDRDGSPLHF.